This TCR beta chain was recorded in a study of vaccination effects on CD4 cells after COVID-19 (dated by TCRdb to 2022 to 2024). Regarding the study in general: Post-vaccine samples across the study were collected a median of 72 days after the second dose, with a range of 14 to 241. In both COVID-19 convalescent patients and infection-naive vaccine recipients, the study compared SARS-CoV-2 spike-specific CD4+ TCR repertoires from before mRNA vaccination with those from after it. Cultures from other donors in the study were sequenced using the Oncomine TCR Beta short-read assay on an Illumina iSeq 100. Altogether, some ten COVID-19 convalescent patients and several SARS-CoV-2-naive healthy vaccine recipients made up the full study. What the authors observed across the whole study: Among healthy vaccine recipients, nearly all vaccine-induced clones were SARS-CoV-2 mono-reactive, and only 1 of 255 was cross-reactive with common cold coronaviruses. Limitations of the study were the small number of convalescent patients and the absence of early post-infection timepoints. Both infection-induced and vaccine-induced clones contracted markedly at late post-vaccination timepoints, which is consistent with waning T cell responses.

The ViraFEST assay stimulated PBMC with viral peptide pools and then used TCR sequencing to identify antigen-specific CD4+ T cell clonotypes by expansion. After around 11 days of culture, CD4+ T cells were isolated with the EasySep CD4+ T cell isolation kit. Participants received two doses of either the BNT162b2 or the mRNA-1273 mRNA SARS-CoV-2 vaccine. Healthy vaccine recipients had no prior SARS-CoV-2 infection, confirmed by negative nucleocapsid antibodies before and after vaccination. Each well held two million PBMC cultured in IMDM containing approximately 5.3% human AB serum, around 10 IU/ml IL-2 and gentamicin, along with about 9.3 ug/ml peptides. Half of the culture medium was replaced with fresh IL-2-containing medium on days 3 and 7. Unless noted otherwise, every peptide stimulation condition was grown in triplicate wells. Using Ficoll-Paque Plus gradient centrifugation, PBMC were separated from whole blood and then either used fresh or cryopreserved at -140C. Overlapping peptide pools spanned the spike proteins of SARS-CoV-2 and the common cold coronaviruses HCoV-NL63, HCoV-OC43 and HCoV-229E. The QIAamp micro DNA kit was used to extract genomic DNA from the cultured CD4+ T cells.

Reading the germline V gene gives CDR1 MNHNS and CDR2 SASEGT. V loses 2 bases of germline sequence and J loses 2 bases, and the interval between the two ends is 12 bases. Taken from cysteine to phenylalanine, the CDR3 has 15 residues. Of all the DNA, just the CDR3 is kept, 45 bases in frame from base 1. The library was generated by the immunoSEQ multiplex PCR assay. TCR beta CDR3 sequencing was performed on DNA from the cultured, isolated CD4+ T cells. The authors' analysis ran thus. Non-productive TCR sequences were removed and reads were trimmed to the CDR3 region, keeping CDR3s of at least 7 amino acids. Antigen-specific clonotypes were identified using the MANAFEST web app by comparison of expansion in peptide wells against reference cultures. To be called positive, a clone needed expansion at FDR<0.05 compared with the reference and with all other wells, an odds ratio greater than 5, and a frequency greater than 0.1% in two replicate wells. Cross-reactive clonotypes were defined as significantly expanded in SARS-CoV-2 spike wells and in at least one common cold coronavirus spike condition. Using the stringdist R package, CDR3 similarity was measured by Levenshtein distance, and unrooted trees were constructed with ape in R 3.6.1. TCRdb mirrors the immuneACCESS table, restricted to in-frame sequences. Some clones are absent from its copies; in checked studies, under half trace to an unresolved V gene, and the reason for the others is unknown. From that table come the V and J calls and clone size; the DNA was used to work out D and trimming. The table for this sample lists about 50,000 clones; about 74% of them were counted only once. The ten biggest clones cover more than 12% of the sample.

Points on this clone: It has no known antigen specificity. No per-base quality is available; no much larger clone lies one base away.

This TCR derives from a human donor who received a COVID-19 vaccine. Sample: CD4+ T cells from PBMCs cultured with HCoV-OC43 spike peptides, taken after COVID-19 vaccination. The sample's cell subset or site label is to be understood as: HCoV-OC43 spike overlapping peptide pool stimulation. The chain uses TRBV6-1 and TRBJ2-5; perhaps TRBD2 is the D gene, with 6 bases matching. At the DNA level, the sequence is TGTGCCAGCAGTGAACTGGGGAGGAGGCAAGAGACCCAGTACTTC. This codes for CASSELGRRQETQYF.